The 2 T cell receptor beta chains below were found in one sample sequenced in a study of T cells in localized non-small cell lung cancer. Clones were read by immunoSEQ multiplex PCR, and TCRdb kept only the in-frame ones, dropping some. The table has tens of thousands of clones, 70% to 90% seen once; the top ten hold approximately 6.9%. This material consisted of peripheral blood, taken before any cancer treatment. These receptors came from a man between 40 and 69 years old with stage I lung adenocarcinoma.

This clone was counted only a few times. V gene TRBV5-4 combines with J gene TRBJ2-7; TRBD2 matches at 10 bases. The J segment lost 4 bases and the V segment lost 6 bases, leaving 7 bases of the junction unmatched. The CDR3 is 14 residues long. CDR1 and CDR2 (germline): SGHNT, YYREEE (reference sequence). The CDR3 region is CASKASGSTYEQYF. In DNA, the CDR3 is TGTGCCAGCAAGGCTAGCGGGAGTACTTACGAGCAGTACTTC. The full variable domain, its missing parts supplied by reference TRBV5-4 and TRBJ2-7, is ETGVTQSPTHLIKTRGQQVTLRCSSQSGHNTVSWYQQALGQGPQFIFQYYREEENGRGNFPPRFSGLQFPNYSSELNVNALELDDSALYLCASKASGSTYEQYFGPGTRLTVT.

This clone showed up just once. The chain employs TRBV15 and TRBJ1-4; TRBD1 matches 10 bases. This CDR3 has 16 amino acids. The V gene end was trimmed by 2 bases and the J gene end by 4 bases; junction bases not matched to a gene: 4. From germline, CDR1 is LNHNV and CDR2 YYDKDF (reference sequence). Written as DNA, the CDR3 is TGTGCCACCAGCAGACCGGGACAGGGGTTTAATGAAAAACTGTTTTTT. Protein: CATSRPGQGFNEKLFF.